The rows below give T cell receptor beta chains drawn from one sample of a study of blood T cell repertoires in COVID-19. Clones were read by immunoSEQ multiplex PCR, and TCRdb kept only the in-frame ones, dropping some. Among approximately 390,000 clones, 70% to 90% were seen once, and the ten largest hold roughly 1.9%. Sequencing input: PBMCs or T cells enriched from blood (not recorded which). The origin of the receptors is a woman between 40 and 55 years old with acute COVID-19. Each CDR3 is given with its conserved first and last residue. D genes are given only for firm matches. Clone sizes are given selectively: once, few, many, or a class where the clone is expanded.

v_gene: TRBV30; abundance: .; d_gene: .; len: 13; j_gene: TRBJ1-1; CDR3nt: TGTGCCTGGAGACGGTTTATGAACACTGAAGCTTTCTTT; CDR3aa: CAWRRFMNTEAFF
v_gene: TRBV7-8; abundance: .; d_gene: .; len: 15; j_gene: TRBJ1-5; CDR3nt: TGTGCCAGCAGCATCCGACAAGATAGCAATCAGCCCCAGCATTTT; CDR3aa: CASSIRQDSNQPQHF
v_gene: TRBV30; abundance: once; d_gene: TRBD1; len: 15; j_gene: TRBJ1-5; CDR3nt: TGTGCCTGGAGCCGGGACAGGGGGTCCCATCAGCCCCAGCATTTT; CDR3aa: CAWSRDRGSHQPQHF
v_gene: TRBV18; abundance: .; d_gene: TRBD1; len: 15; j_gene: TRBJ1-1; CDR3nt: TGTGCCAGCTCCCCCTTATCAACAGGGGATGGTGAAGCTTTCTTT; CDR3aa: CASSPLSTGDGEAFF
v_gene: TRBV24-1; abundance: once; d_gene: .; len: 15; j_gene: TRBJ2-3; CDR3nt: TGTGCCACCAGTGATAGGGACTTCCCCACAGATACGCAGTATTTT; CDR3aa: CATSDRDFPTDTQYF
v_gene: TRBV12-3/TRBV12-4; abundance: .; d_gene: .; len: 13; j_gene: TRBJ1-2; CDR3nt: TGTGCCAGCAGTCCGGACAATAACTATGGCTACACCTTC; CDR3aa: CASSPDNNYGYTF
v_gene: TRBV25-1; abundance: .; d_gene: .; len: 11; j_gene: TRBJ1-2; CDR3nt: TGTGCCAGCAGACAGGATGATGGCTACACCTTC; CDR3aa: CASRQDDGYTF
v_gene: TRBV5-5; abundance: .; d_gene: .; len: 11; j_gene: TRBJ1-1; CDR3nt: TGTGCCAGCAGCGGACACAGGGAAGCTTTCTTT; CDR3aa: CASSGHREAFF
v_gene: TRBV9; abundance: .; d_gene: TRBD2; len: 16; j_gene: TRBJ2-5; CDR3nt: TGTGCCAGCAGCCCAGGACTAGCGGGGGGGCAAGAGACCCAGTACTTC; CDR3aa: CASSPGLAGGQETQYF
v_gene: TRBV18; abundance: .; d_gene: TRBD1; len: 14; j_gene: TRBJ2-5; CDR3nt: TGTGCCAGCTCACCAAGGACAGGGCAAGAGACCCAGTACTTC; CDR3aa: CASSPRTGQETQYF
v_gene: TRBV5-4; abundance: .; d_gene: TRBD2; len: 15; j_gene: TRBJ2-1; CDR3nt: TGTGCCAGCAGCGCCCGGACTAGCGGGGGAGATGAGCAGTTCTTC; CDR3aa: CASSARTSGGDEQFF
v_gene: TRBV5-6; abundance: .; d_gene: .; len: 15; j_gene: TRBJ1-4; CDR3nt: TGTGCCAGCAGCTATCGTACAGGCAGTAATGAAAAACTGTTTTTT; CDR3aa: CASSYRTGSNEKLFF
v_gene: TRBV5-4; abundance: .; d_gene: .; len: 15; j_gene: TRBJ2-3; CDR3nt: TGTGCCAGCAACGGCGGGACTTCTAGCACAGATACGCAGTATTTT; CDR3aa: CASNGGTSSTDTQYF
v_gene: TRBV6-5; abundance: .; d_gene: TRBD1; len: 15; j_gene: TRBJ1-5; CDR3nt: TGTGCCAGCAGCCTTGGGACAGGGGGTAGGCAGCCCCAGCATTTT; CDR3aa: CASSLGTGGRQPQHF
v_gene: TRBV30; abundance: .; d_gene: .; len: 12; j_gene: TRBJ1-6; CDR3nt: TGTGCCTGGAGTTCCGGTAATTCACCCCTCCACTTT; CDR3aa: CAWSSGNSPLHF
v_gene: TRBV5-1; abundance: .; d_gene: TRBD1; len: 15; j_gene: TRBJ2-5; CDR3nt: TGCGCCAGCGTTCGGACAGGGGGGATTCTGGAGACCCAGTACTTC; CDR3aa: CASVRTGGILETQYF
v_gene: TRBV6-5; abundance: .; d_gene: TRBD1; len: 14; j_gene: TRBJ1-6; CDR3nt: TGTGCCAGCAGAGAGACAGGGAGGAATTCACCCCTCCACTTT; CDR3aa: CASRETGRNSPLHF
v_gene: TRBV10-3; abundance: .; d_gene: .; len: 12; j_gene: TRBJ2-5; CDR3nt: TGTGCCGGGGGCGACCTGCAAGAGACCCAGTACTTC; CDR3aa: CAGGDLQETQYF
v_gene: TRBV5-1; abundance: .; d_gene: TRBD2; len: 15; j_gene: TRBJ2-3; CDR3nt: TGCGCCAGCAGCTTGGCTGCGGGGGAAACAGATACGCAGTATTTT; CDR3aa: CASSLAAGETDTQYF
v_gene: TRBV18; abundance: .; d_gene: .; len: 13; j_gene: TRBJ1-2; CDR3nt: TGTGCCAGCTCACCACCGACAGACTATGGCTACACCTTC; CDR3aa: CASSPPTDYGYTF
v_gene: TRBV7-7; abundance: .; d_gene: .; len: 15; j_gene: TRBJ1-4; CDR3nt: TGTGCCAGCAGCTTAGGGACAAAAACTAATGAAAAACTGTTTTTT; CDR3aa: CASSLGTKTNEKLFF
v_gene: TRBV5-4; abundance: few; d_gene: .; len: 13; j_gene: TRBJ2-1; CDR3nt: TGTGCCAGCAGCTTGGCTCCGAGGAATGAGCAGTTCTTC; CDR3aa: CASSLAPRNEQFF
v_gene: TRBV24-1; abundance: .; d_gene: .; len: 12; j_gene: TRBJ1-1; CDR3nt: TGTGCCACCAGTGATCCCGGTGGAGAGGCTTTCTTT; CDR3aa: CATSDPGGEAFF
v_gene: TRBV19; abundance: .; d_gene: TRBD1; len: 15; j_gene: TRBJ1-2; CDR3nt: TGTGCCAGTAGTATAGATACGACAGGGACCTATGGCTACACCTTC; CDR3aa: CASSIDTTGTYGYTF
v_gene: TRBV15; abundance: .; d_gene: .; len: 15; j_gene: TRBJ1-1; CDR3nt: TGTGCCACCAGCAGAGGGGCAGAGATGAACACTGAAGCTTTCTTT; CDR3aa: CATSRGAEMNTEAFF
v_gene: TRBV4-1; abundance: few; d_gene: .; len: 14; j_gene: TRBJ1-2; CDR3nt: TGCGCCAGCAGCCTTCCCGGGAGAGCGCGAGGCTACACCTTC; CDR3aa: CASSLPGRARGYTF
v_gene: TRBV6-5; abundance: .; d_gene: .; len: 14; j_gene: TRBJ1-5; CDR3nt: TGTGCCAGCACTGGGACTTATTGGGATCAGCCCCAGCATTTT; CDR3aa: CASTGTYWDQPQHF
v_gene: TRBV23-1; abundance: .; d_gene: TRBD1; len: 18; j_gene: TRBJ1-6; CDR3nt: TGCGCCAGCAGTCAACAAGGACAGGGCGTCTTATGGAATTTACCCCTCCACTTT; CDR3aa: CASSQQGQGVLWNLPLHF
v_gene: TRBV27; abundance: .; d_gene: TRBD2; len: 18; j_gene: TRBJ2-1; CDR3nt: TGTGCCAGCAGCCTCTGGGGAAGCGGGGGCTCTTCCTACAATGAGCAGTTCTTC; CDR3aa: CASSLWGSGGSSYNEQFF
v_gene: TRBV5-1; abundance: .; d_gene: TRBD2; len: 17; j_gene: TRBJ2-7; CDR3nt: TGCGCCAGCAGCTTGAGACCTTTACCGGGACTAACCTACGAGCAGTACTTC; CDR3aa: CASSLRPLPGLTYEQYF
v_gene: TRBV7-9; abundance: .; d_gene: .; len: 14; j_gene: TRBJ1-2; CDR3nt: TGTGCCAGCAGCTTCGATTGGGGGCGAGACGGCTACACCTTC; CDR3aa: CASSFDWGRDGYTF
v_gene: TRBV7-9; abundance: once; d_gene: .; len: 16; j_gene: TRBJ1-4; CDR3nt: TGTGCCAGCAGCTTAGGTTGGTGGGGACACGGAGAAAAACTGTTTTTT; CDR3aa: CASSLGWWGHGEKLFF
v_gene: TRBV3-1/TRBV3-2; abundance: .; d_gene: TRBD2; len: 14; j_gene: TRBJ2-5; CDR3nt: TGTGCCAGCAGCCAAGCTAGCGGGGGGGCCGCCCAGTACTTC; CDR3aa: CASSQASGGAAQYF
v_gene: TRBV12-5; abundance: .; d_gene: .; len: 18; j_gene: TRBJ2-5; CDR3nt: TGTGCTAGTGGTTTGGTACTGGACGGTGCGGGGCATCAAGAGACCCAGTACTTC; CDR3aa: CASGLVLDGAGHQETQYF
v_gene: TRBV4-2; abundance: .; d_gene: .; len: 15; j_gene: TRBJ1-1; CDR3nt: TGTGCCAGCAGCCGAGAGACACGGGGGTTTACTGAAGCTTTCTTT; CDR3aa: CASSRETRGFTEAFF
v_gene: TRBV18; abundance: .; d_gene: TRBD1; len: 14; j_gene: TRBJ1-5; CDR3nt: TGTGCCAGCTCACCGTCGACAGGGTTTGAGCCCCAGCATTTT; CDR3aa: CASSPSTGFEPQHF
v_gene: TRBV3-1/TRBV3-2; abundance: .; d_gene: .; len: 16; j_gene: TRBJ1-4; CDR3nt: TGTGCCAGCAGCCCCTGGGGTCGGGGAACTAATGAAAAACTGTTTTTT; CDR3aa: CASSPWGRGTNEKLFF
v_gene: TRBV6-7; abundance: .; d_gene: TRBD1; len: 12; j_gene: TRBJ2-3; CDR3nt: TGTGCCAGCAGGACAGGGACGGATACGCAGTATTTT; CDR3aa: CASRTGTDTQYF
v_gene: TRBV5-1; abundance: .; d_gene: TRBD1; len: 15; j_gene: TRBJ2-7; CDR3nt: TGCGCCAGCAGCTTATGGGACAGGGGCTCGCCCGAGCAGTACTTC; CDR3aa: CASSLWDRGSPEQYF
v_gene: TRBV11-2; abundance: .; d_gene: TRBD2; len: 17; j_gene: TRBJ2-5; CDR3nt: TGTGCCAGCAGCTTATGGGCTAGCGGGGGGGCCGGGGAGACCCAGTACTTC; CDR3aa: CASSLWASGGAGETQYF
v_gene: TRBV5-3; abundance: .; d_gene: TRBD1; len: 17; j_gene: TRBJ1-4; CDR3nt: TGTGCCAGAAGCTTGGAAGACCGGGACAGGGGGTGGGAAAAACTGTTTTTT; CDR3aa: CARSLEDRDRGWEKLFF
v_gene: TRBV24-1; abundance: .; d_gene: TRBD1; len: 16; j_gene: TRBJ2-1; CDR3nt: TGTGCCACCAGTGATTTGGGGCAGGGGGTGGGCGATGAGCAGTTCTTC; CDR3aa: CATSDLGQGVGDEQFF
v_gene: TRBV3-1/TRBV3-2; abundance: .; d_gene: TRBD1; len: 16; j_gene: TRBJ1-2; CDR3nt: TGTGCCAGCACCGACGGGGGGACAGGGGGCATCTATGGCTACACCTTC; CDR3aa: CASTDGGTGGIYGYTF
v_gene: TRBV5-1; abundance: .; d_gene: TRBD1; len: 14; j_gene: TRBJ2-3; CDR3nt: TGCGCCAGCAGCTTGGCGGGACAGGGAGGGACGCAGTATTTT; CDR3aa: CASSLAGQGGTQYF
v_gene: TRBV4-2; abundance: .; d_gene: .; len: 13; j_gene: TRBJ1-2; CDR3nt: TGTGCCAGCAGGCCGGAGTCAAGCTATGGCTACACCTTC; CDR3aa: CASRPESSYGYTF
v_gene: TRBV5-1; abundance: .; d_gene: TRBD1; len: 15; j_gene: TRBJ2-3; CDR3nt: TGCGCCAGGACCGGACAGGGGGCGGGGACAGATACGCAGTATTTT; CDR3aa: CARTGQGAGTDTQYF
v_gene: TRBV4-1; abundance: .; d_gene: .; len: 14; j_gene: TRBJ2-7; CDR3nt: TGCGCCAGCAGCCACTTAGGTGCAGGCTACGAGCAGTACTTC; CDR3aa: CASSHLGAGYEQYF
v_gene: TRBV18; abundance: .; d_gene: .; len: 14; j_gene: TRBJ1-2; CDR3nt: TGTGCCAGCCGAGCCGAAGGGGGATGGGGCGGCTACACCTTC; CDR3aa: CASRAEGGWGGYTF
v_gene: TRBV6-1; abundance: .; d_gene: .; len: 14; j_gene: TRBJ1-4; CDR3nt: TGTGCCAGCAGTGAACCGGGGTCTAATGAAAAACTGTTTTTT; CDR3aa: CASSEPGSNEKLFF
v_gene: TRBV3-1/TRBV3-2; abundance: .; d_gene: TRBD2; len: 19; j_gene: TRBJ2-1; CDR3nt: TGTGCCAGCAGCCAAGATCGTAGCACTAGCGGGGGGGCAGGAAATGAGCAGTTCTTC; CDR3aa: CASSQDRSTSGGAGNEQFF
v_gene: TRBV18; abundance: .; d_gene: .; len: 16; j_gene: TRBJ1-2; CDR3nt: TGTGCCAGCTCACCACGTATCGGCAGGGATACCTATGGCTACACCTTC; CDR3aa: CASSPRIGRDTYGYTF
v_gene: TRBV7-9; abundance: once; d_gene: TRBD2; len: 15; j_gene: TRBJ2-1; CDR3nt: TGTGCCAGCAACCAAGCGGGGGGGTTTGGTAATGAGCAGTTCTTC; CDR3aa: CASNQAGGFGNEQFF
v_gene: TRBV4-1; abundance: .; d_gene: .; len: 16; j_gene: TRBJ2-1; CDR3nt: TGCGCCAGCAGCCAATTTCCTAGCGAAACCTACAATGAGCAGTTCTTC; CDR3aa: CASSQFPSETYNEQFF